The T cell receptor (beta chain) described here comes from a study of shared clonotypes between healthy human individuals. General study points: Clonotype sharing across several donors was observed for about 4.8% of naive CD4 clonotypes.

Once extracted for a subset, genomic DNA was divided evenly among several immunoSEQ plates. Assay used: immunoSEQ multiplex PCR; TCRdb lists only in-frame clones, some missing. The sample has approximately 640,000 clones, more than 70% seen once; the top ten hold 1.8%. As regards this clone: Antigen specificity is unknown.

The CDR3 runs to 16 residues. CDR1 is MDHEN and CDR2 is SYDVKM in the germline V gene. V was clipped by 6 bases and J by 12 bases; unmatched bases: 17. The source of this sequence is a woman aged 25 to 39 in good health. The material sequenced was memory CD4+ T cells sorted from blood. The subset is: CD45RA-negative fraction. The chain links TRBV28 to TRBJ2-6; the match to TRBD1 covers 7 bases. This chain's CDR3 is CASRGHPQGQLSVLTF. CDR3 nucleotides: TGTGCCAGCAGAGGTCACCCACAGGGGCAGCTAAGCGTCCTGACTTTC.